This TCR beta chain was sequenced for a study of somatic mutations in cytotoxic T cells in rheumatoid arthritis. Study-wide background: Immediately following diagnosis and ahead of any treatment, patient blood (approximately 33 ml EDTA) was drawn. The flow sorting of some V beta antibody-stained T-cell populations reached nearly 100% purity, and the sorted populations included V beta1+ cells sequenced for TCRB.

Notes on this clone: Antigen specificity is unknown.

Here immunoSEQ multiplex PCR was the method, and the copy in TCRdb shows in-frame clones only, minus some. The table shows almost 8,500 clones, with more than 60% occurring only once. Regarding the study as a whole: Patients with a largest CD8+ clone exceeding 20% of CD8+ cells numbered about an eighth of the roughly 60.

Input material: CD8+ T cells sorted from blood. The TCR originated in an adult with rheumatoid arthritis.

The CDR3 here is CASSSPLAGGTDTQYF. In nucleotides, the CDR3 is TGTGCCAGCAGCTCGCCCTTAGCGGGGGGCACAGATACGCAGTATTTT. V is TRBV7-3 and J is TRBJ2-3; TRBD2 aligns across 9 bases. CDR3 length: 16 amino acids. Germline CDR1 and CDR2: SGHTA and FQGTGA. J was trimmed by 1 base and V by 4 bases; bases with no gene match: 6.